Sequencing of this TCR beta chain was carried out in a study of OX40 agonist ivuxolimab in advanced cancers. Across the whole study: Every 2 weeks, patients received ivuxolimab intravenously, dosed at 0.01 to 10 mg/kg. Study-wide results and limits: Low normalized T-cell clonal expansion was also seen in some nonresponders. Clonal expansion was seen in CD4+ and CD8+ blood T cells by week 6 at 0.1 to 3.0 mg/kg.

A word on this clone: Its antigen remains unknown.

Profiling relied on immunoSEQ multiplex PCR, and the TCRdb table lists in-frame clones only, not all of them. Of 85,000 to 100,000 clones listed, 75% to 90% were seen once; the top ten hold around 0.21%. The ends lost 5 bases at V and 2 bases at J; junction bases unmatched: 3. CDR3 length equals 14 residues. Germline CDR1 is ENHRY and CDR2 is SYGVKD. The TCR originated in an adult with an advanced solid tumor such as melanoma, head and neck, liver or kidney cancer. The J gene is TRBJ1-2, the V gene TRBV10-3; 9 bases agree with TRBD1. The material was CD4+ or CD8+ T cells sorted from blood, obtained in a trial of the OX40 agonist ivuxolimab. In DNA, the CDR3 is TGTGCCATCAGTCCCGGGACAGGGAACTATGGCTACACCTTC. This translates into CAISPGTGNYGYTF.